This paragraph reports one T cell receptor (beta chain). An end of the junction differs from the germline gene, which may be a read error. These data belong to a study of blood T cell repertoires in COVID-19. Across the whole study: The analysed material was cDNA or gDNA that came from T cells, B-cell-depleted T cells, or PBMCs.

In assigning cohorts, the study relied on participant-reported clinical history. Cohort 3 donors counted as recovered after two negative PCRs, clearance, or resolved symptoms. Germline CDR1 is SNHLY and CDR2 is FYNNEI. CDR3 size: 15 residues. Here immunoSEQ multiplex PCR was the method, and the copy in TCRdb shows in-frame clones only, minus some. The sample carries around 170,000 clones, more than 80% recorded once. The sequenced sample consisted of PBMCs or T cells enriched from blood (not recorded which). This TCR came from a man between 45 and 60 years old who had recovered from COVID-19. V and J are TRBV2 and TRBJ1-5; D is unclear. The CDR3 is CASSQFRGGNQPQHF. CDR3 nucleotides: TGTGCCAGCAGCCAGTTCCGCGGAGGCAACCAGCCCCAGCATTTT. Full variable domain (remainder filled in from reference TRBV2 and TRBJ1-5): EPEVTQTPSHQVTQMGQEVILRCVPISNHLYFYWYRQILGQKVEFLVSFYNNEISEKSEIFDDQFSVERPDGSNFTLKIRSTKLEDSAMYFCASSQFRGGNQPQHFGDGTRLSIL.